What follows are 25 T cell receptor beta chains derived from one specimen sequenced in a study of blood T cell repertoires in COVID-19. TCRdb's table, derived via immunoSEQ multiplex PCR, lists solely in-frame clones and lacks some. The sample shows about 26,000 clones, 65% to 90% of them seen only once. Specimen: peripheral blood. The source of these receptors is an elderly man with active or convalescent COVID-19.

The chain employs TRBV28 and TRBJ1-1; weak D call: TRBD1 (5 bases). The germline V gene encodes CDR1 MDHEN and CDR2 SYDVKM. The CDR3 sequence is 12 residues long. The V end lost 8 bases, the J end lost 3 bases, and 10 bases lay between the germline ends. The CDR3 bases are TGTGCCAGCGGGGGGAGGGACACTGAAGCTTTCTTT. Residues: CASGGRDTEAFF.

The rearrangement uses TRBV10-3 and TRBJ2-5, with TRBD2 identical over 10 bases. V shed 3 bases and J 8 bases; nucleotides not matched to a gene: 6. Per germline, CDR1 ENHRY and CDR2 SYGVKD. The CDR3 runs to 14 residues. For the CDR3, the DNA is TGTGCCATCAGTGACCGGACTAGCGGAAACACCCAGTACTTC. Amino acid sequence: CAISDRTSGNTQYF.

The chain uses TRBV7-8 and TRBJ2-5, with D possibly being TRBD1 (6 bases). Trimming pared 5 bases from V and 8 bases from J, leaving 15 bases between. Germline CDR1 reads SGHVS; CDR2 reads FQNEAQ. The CDR3 runs 13 residues. The CDR3 nucleotides are TGTGCCAGCAGCCGAGGGGGTCAGGGCACCCAGTACTTC. Protein: CASSRGGQGTQYF. The full variable domain, completed using reference TRBV7-8 and TRBJ2-5, is GAGVSQSPRYKVAKRGQDVALRCDPISGHVSLFWYQQALGQGPEFLTYFQNEAQLDKSGLPSDRFFAERPEGSVSTLKIQRTQQEDSAVYLCASSRGGQGTQYFGPGTRLLVL.

This chain uses TRBV28 with TRBJ1-5; D unclear. V lost 2 bases and J 2 bases, leaving 13 bases between the germline ends. This CDR3 comprises 16 residues. Germline V lookup: CDR1 MDHEN, CDR2 SYDVKM. The CDR3 reads CASSLAREDGNQPQHF. CDR3 in DNA: TGTGCCAGCAGTTTAGCTAGGGAGGATGGCAATCAGCCCCAGCATTTT.

Note on this clone: Within the sample, other DNA sequences also encode this same CDR3. The chain recombines TRBV9 with TRBJ2-3; 7 bases are shared with TRBD2. The V gene's germline CDR1 is SGDLS and CDR2 YYNGEE. The CDR3 is 16 amino acids. Trimming removed 0 bases from V and 2 bases from J; junction bases left unmatched: 6. CDR3 DNA: TGTGCCAGCAGCGTAGTAGCGGGCCTCTCCACAGATACGCAGTATTTT. Amino acids: CASSVVAGLSTDTQYF.

This chain links TRBV5-6 with TRBJ1-1; D ambiguous. In germline, CDR1 is SGHDT, CDR2 YYEEEE. The CDR3 has 12 amino acids. V was pared by 2 bases and J by 10 bases, with 12 bases between. CDR3 bases: TGTGCCAGCAGCTTCGCGTCGGCAGGAGCTTTCTTT. Protein sequence: CASSFASAGAFF.

Comments on this clone: One end of the junction varies from germline; a read error may be responsible. The rearrangement joins TRBV7-7 to TRBJ2-2; TRBD1 aligns across 9 bases. This CDR3 comprises 16 residues. Looked up from germline, CDR1 is SSHAT and CDR2 is FNYEAQ (reference sequence). The CDR3: CASSSGTGPTGGELFF. CDR3 sequence (DNA): TGTGCTAGCAGTTCCGGGACAGGGCCTACCGGCGGGGAGCTGTTTTTT.

The chain carries TRBV5-5 and TRBJ2-7, with TRBD2 as a possible D gene (6 bases). Germline CDR1 is SGHKS and CDR2 is YYEKEE (reference sequence). Trimming stripped 4 bases from V and 5 bases from J, with 19 bases between. The CDR3 sequence is 15 residues long. The CDR3 sequence is CASSAEMGLRNEQYF. CDR3 DNA sequence: TGTGCCAGCAGCGCCGAAATGGGACTTCGCAACGAGCAGTACTTC.

The chain joins TRBV19 to TRBJ1-1; D call uncertain. V gave up 3 bases and J gave up 2 bases, with 13 bases separating them. Germline CDR1 reads LNHDA; CDR2 reads SQIVND (reference sequence). The CDR3 spans 15 residues. CDR3 residues: CASSIGGVINTEAFF. Here the CDR3 DNA reads TGTGCCAGTAGTATTGGCGGCGTCATTAACACTGAAGCTTTCTTT.

On this clone itself: The junction departs from the called germline gene at one end, perhaps through a read error. V usage is TRBV5-1 and J usage is TRBJ1-1; 7 bases align to TRBD1. The CDR3 extends over 16 amino acids. The germline V gene encodes CDR1 SGHRS and CDR2 YFSETQ. CDR3 DNA: TGCGCCCGCAGGGGGGCGGTAGGGGGTTTTCTGACTGAAGCTTTCTTT. It yields the protein CARRGAVGGFLTEAFF.

This clone was seen more than once but under ten times. The rearrangement joins TRBV27 to TRBJ1-4; D is unresolved. The CDR3 contains 13 residues. Germline V lookup: CDR1 MNHEY, CDR2 SMNVEV (reference sequence). The germline V and J ends were trimmed by 3 bases and 8 bases, with 10 bases remaining between them. This CDR3 reads CASSFGLREKLFF. In DNA, the CDR3 is TGTGCCAGCAGTTTTGGCCTGAGGGAAAAACTGTTTTTT.

This chain links TRBV27 with TRBJ2-7, with 9 bases lining up with TRBD1. Germline trimming cut 3 bases from V and 3 bases from J; bases unmatched to any gene: 6. The CDR3 has 15 amino acids. In germline, CDR1 is MNHEY, CDR2 SMNVEV (reference sequence). The CDR3 region has the DNA TGTGCCAGCAGTTTCACCCGGGACAGGGTCTACGAGCAGTACTTC. This translates into CASSFTRDRVYEQYF.

The V call is TRBV10-2, the J call TRBJ2-5; 12 bases are a match to TRBD2. This CDR3 region has 14 residues. The germline V gene encodes CDR1 WSHSY and CDR2 SAAADI. The ends lost 8 bases at V and 2 bases at J; junction bases unmatched: 3. The chain's CDR3 is CASRGLAGQETQYF. The CDR3 DNA reads as TGCGCCAGCCGTGGACTAGCGGGACAAGAGACCCAGTACTTC.

The chain employs TRBV6-2 or TRBV6-3 and TRBJ2-5; D might be TRBD2 (6 bases). The CDR3 covers 14 residues. The germline CDR1 and CDR2 sequences are MNHEY and SVGEGT. Trimming cost V 6 bases and J 5 bases, with 16 bases left between them. For the CDR3, the DNA is TGTGCCAGCAGCCCGGGAGCGGGCAGGGAGACCCAGTACTTC. This translates into CASSPGAGRETQYF.

The chain has TRBV9 and TRBJ2-6, with D unclear. Germline V lookup: CDR1 SGDLS, CDR2 YYNGEE. Trimming took 4 bases from V and 0 from J, leaving 14 bases between them. This CDR3 has 17 residues. The CDR3 coding sequence is TGTGCCAGCAGCTCCGGTGCACGTATCTCTGGGGCCAACGTCCTGACTTTC. This translates into CASSSGARISGANVLTF.

The CDR3: CASSPRGSKSDTQYF. The CDR3 DNA reads as TGTGCCAGCAGCCCCCGAGGGAGCAAATCAGATACGCAGTATTTT. The chain uses TRBV9 and TRBJ2-3; weak D call: TRBD2 (5 bases). The CDR3 sequence is 15 residues long. Between the trimmed V and J ends, which lost 4 bases and 4 bases, there was a span of 16 bases. Germline loops: CDR1 SGDLS, CDR2 YYNGEE.

In this sample, this clone turned up once. V usage is TRBV6-1 and J usage is TRBJ2-3; D perhaps matches TRBD2 (5 bases). V was pared by 2 bases and J by 8 bases, with 11 bases between. The CDR3 sequence is 13 residues long. Germline assignment: CDR1 MNHNS and CDR2 SASEGT. The CDR3 DNA is TGTGCCAGCAGTGAACGCGGAGGTGGTACGCAGTATTTT. Protein: CASSERGGGTQYF.

V is TRBV9 and J is TRBJ2-7, with D uncertain. V was clipped by 1 base and J by 5 bases, with 13 bases between them. Germline V gene sequence: CDR1 SGDLS, CDR2 YYNGEE. The CDR3 loop spans 14 amino acids. Written as DNA, the CDR3 is TGTGCCAGCAGCGTAAACGTAGCTTACGACGAGCAGTACTTC. Encoded protein: CASSVNVAYDEQYF. Full variable domain (outside the CDR3, taken from reference TRBV9 and TRBJ2-7): DSGVTQTPKHLITATGQRVTLRCSPRSGDLSVYWYQQSLDQGLQFLIQYYNGEERAKGNILERFSAQQFPDLHSELNLSSLELGDSALYFCASSVNVAYDEQYFGPGTRLTVT.

This clone showed up just a few times. V is TRBV28 and J is TRBJ2-7, with 7 bases lining up with TRBD2. Germline V gene lookup returns CDR1 MDHEN and CDR2 SYDVKM. V dropped 8 bases and J dropped 3; count of bases not matched to a gene: 13. The CDR3 is made up of 15 amino acids. In DNA, the CDR3 is TGTGCCAGCTGGGGGAGGGGAACTTCTAGCTACGAGCAGTACTTC. Residues: CASWGRGTSSYEQYF.

This chain uses TRBV3-1 (or the pseudogene TRBV3-2) with TRBJ2-3, with D possibly being TRBD2 (6 bases). From germline, CDR1 is LGHDT and CDR2 YNNKEL (reference sequence). V was trimmed by 0 bases and J by 5 bases, leaving 18 bases between them. CDR3 length equals 17 residues. CDR3 protein: CASSQDRGLPLGDTQYF. DNA of the CDR3: TGTGCCAGCAGCCAAGATCGTGGACTACCACTGGGAGATACGCAGTATTTT.

The V gene is TRBV19, the J gene TRBJ1-1, with unresolved D. Trimming removed 0 bases from V and 5 bases from J, with 7 bases in between. Germline V gives CDR1 LNHDA, CDR2 SQIVND (reference sequence). The CDR3 totals 13 residues. The CDR3: CASSIDLGTEAFF. The CDR3 DNA is TGTGCCAGTAGTATAGATCTCGGGACTGAAGCTTTCTTT.

This clone was recorded once. The chain uses TRBV11-3 and TRBJ1-1, with 7 bases matching TRBD1. Unmatched junction bases numbered 2, after V lost 0 bases and J lost 7 bases. CDR3 size: 13 residues. Germline V CDR1 and CDR2: SGHNT, YENEEA. Here the CDR3 reads CASSLEGDSEAFF. The DNA of the CDR3 is TGTGCCAGCAGCTTAGAGGGGGACAGTGAAGCTTTCTTT.

The chain couples TRBV9 to TRBJ1-6; no clear D gene. Deletions cut 4 bases from V and 8 bases from J, with 16 bases between. This CDR3 contains 15 residues. Germline lookup yields CDR1 SGDLS and CDR2 YYNGEE. In nucleotides, the CDR3 is TGTGCCAGCAGCCCTCTTGCGGGTGCGGATTCACCCCTCCACTTT. Its protein is CASSPLAGADSPLHF. The variable domain in full, with the rest retrieved from reference TRBV9 and TRBJ1-6, is DSGVTQTPKHLITATGQRVTLRCSPRSGDLSVYWYQQSLDQGLQFLIQYYNGEERAKGNILERFSAQQFPDLHSELNLSSLELGDSALYFCASSPLAGADSPLHFGNGTRLTVT.

The J gene is TRBJ2-3, the V gene TRBV19; 8 bases align to TRBD2. V trimming: 5 bases; J trimming: 1 base; junction bases outside the gene matches: 5. Germline CDR1 LNHDA, CDR2 SQIVND (reference sequence). The CDR3 has 15 residues. CDR3 DNA: TGTGCCAGTAGTTTCCTCGGGGGGGGCACAGATACGCAGTATTTT. Amino acid sequence: CASSFLGGGTDTQYF.

In this sample, this clone turned up a few times. This rearrangement joins TRBV19 to TRBJ1-2, with D unclear. Trimming removed 9 bases from V and 1 base from J, with 12 bases in between. CDR1 LNHDA and CDR2 SQIVND come from the germline V gene (reference sequence). The CDR3 runs 13 residues. CDR3: CASHSGLNYGYTF. The CDR3 DNA is TGTGCCAGCCATTCAGGCCTTAACTATGGCTACACCTTC.